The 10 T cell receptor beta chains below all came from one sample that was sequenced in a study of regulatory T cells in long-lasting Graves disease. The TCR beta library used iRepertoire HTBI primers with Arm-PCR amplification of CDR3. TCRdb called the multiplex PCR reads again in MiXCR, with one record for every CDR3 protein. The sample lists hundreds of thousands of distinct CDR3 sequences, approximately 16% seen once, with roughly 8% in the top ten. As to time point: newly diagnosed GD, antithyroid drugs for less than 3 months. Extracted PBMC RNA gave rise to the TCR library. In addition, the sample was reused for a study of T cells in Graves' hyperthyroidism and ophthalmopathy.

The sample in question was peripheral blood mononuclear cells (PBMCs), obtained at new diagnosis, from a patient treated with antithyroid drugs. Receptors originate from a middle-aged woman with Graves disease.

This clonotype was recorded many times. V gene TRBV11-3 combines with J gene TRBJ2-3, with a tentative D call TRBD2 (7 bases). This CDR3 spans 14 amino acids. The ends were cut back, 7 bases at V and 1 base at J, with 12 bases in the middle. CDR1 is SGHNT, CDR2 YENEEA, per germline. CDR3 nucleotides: TGTGCCAGCACGGGGGGCAGGGGCACAGATACGCAGTATTTT. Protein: CASTGGRGTDTQYF.

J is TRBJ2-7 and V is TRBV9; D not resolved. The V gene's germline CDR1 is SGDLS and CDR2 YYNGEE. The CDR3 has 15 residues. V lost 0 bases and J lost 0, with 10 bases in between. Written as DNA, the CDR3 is TGTGCCAGCAGCGTAGACCTGGGCCCCTCCTACGAGCAGTACTTC. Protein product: CASSVDLGPSYEQYF.

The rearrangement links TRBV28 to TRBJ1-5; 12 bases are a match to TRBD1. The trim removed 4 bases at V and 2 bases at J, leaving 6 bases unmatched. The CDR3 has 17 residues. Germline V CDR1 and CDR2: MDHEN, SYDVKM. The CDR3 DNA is TGTGCCAGCAGTTCCGGGACAGGGGGCTTTGGCAATCAGCCCCAGCATTTT. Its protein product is CASSSGTGGFGNQPQHF.

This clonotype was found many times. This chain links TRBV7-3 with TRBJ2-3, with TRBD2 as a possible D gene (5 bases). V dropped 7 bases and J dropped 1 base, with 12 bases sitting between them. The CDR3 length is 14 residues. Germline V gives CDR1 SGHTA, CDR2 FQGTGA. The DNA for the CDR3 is TGTGCCAGCAAGAGAGGGTTTGGCACAGATACGCAGTATTTT. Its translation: CASKRGFGTDTQYF.

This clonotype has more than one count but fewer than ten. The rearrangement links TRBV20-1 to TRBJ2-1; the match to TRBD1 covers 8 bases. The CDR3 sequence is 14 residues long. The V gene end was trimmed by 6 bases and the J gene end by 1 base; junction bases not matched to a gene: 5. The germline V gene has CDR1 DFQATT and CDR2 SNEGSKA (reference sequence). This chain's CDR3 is CSARDRNSYNEQFF. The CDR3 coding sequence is TGCAGTGCACGGGACAGGAATTCCTACAATGAGCAGTTCTTC.

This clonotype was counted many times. The CDR3 DNA reads TGTGCCAGCAGCCTGGGCAGCGGAGCCCTCACAGATACGCAGTATTTT. This encodes CASSLGSGALTDTQYF. V and J are TRBV5-8 and TRBJ2-3; perhaps TRBD2 as D (5 bases). The germline V gene has CDR1 SGHTS and CDR2 YDEGEE. CDR3 length: 16 residues. Deletions cut 4 bases from V and 2 bases from J, with 17 bases between.

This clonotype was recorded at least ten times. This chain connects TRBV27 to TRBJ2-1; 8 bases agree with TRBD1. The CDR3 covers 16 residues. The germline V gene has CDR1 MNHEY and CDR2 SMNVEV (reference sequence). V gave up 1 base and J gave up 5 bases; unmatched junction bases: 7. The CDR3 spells CASSLWAGGLNNEQFF. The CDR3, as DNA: TGTGCCAGCAGTTTATGGGCAGGGGGCCTGAACAATGAGCAGTTCTTC.

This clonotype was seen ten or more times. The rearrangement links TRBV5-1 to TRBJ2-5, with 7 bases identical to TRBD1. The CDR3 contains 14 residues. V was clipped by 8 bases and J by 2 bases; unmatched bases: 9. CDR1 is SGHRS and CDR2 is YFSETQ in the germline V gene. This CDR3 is CASQLQGIQETQYF. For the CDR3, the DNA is TGCGCCAGTCAACTACAGGGGATTCAAGAGACCCAGTACTTC.

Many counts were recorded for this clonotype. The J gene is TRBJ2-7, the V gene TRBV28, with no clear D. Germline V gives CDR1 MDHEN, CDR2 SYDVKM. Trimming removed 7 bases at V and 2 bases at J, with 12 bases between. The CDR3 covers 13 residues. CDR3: CASISAATYEQYF. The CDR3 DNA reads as TGTGCCAGCATTTCCGCAGCTACCTACGAGCAGTACTTC.

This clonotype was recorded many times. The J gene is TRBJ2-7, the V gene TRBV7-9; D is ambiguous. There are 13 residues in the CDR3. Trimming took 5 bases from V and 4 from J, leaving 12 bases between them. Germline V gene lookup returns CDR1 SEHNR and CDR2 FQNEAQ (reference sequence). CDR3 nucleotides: TGTGCCAGCAGCCCAGGACGGCCGTACGAGCAGTACTTC. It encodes CASSPGRPYEQYF. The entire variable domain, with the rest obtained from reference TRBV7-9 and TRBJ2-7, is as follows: DTGVSQNPRHKITKRGQNVTFRCDPISEHNRLYWYRQTLGQGPEFLTYFQNEAQLEKSRLLSDRFSAERPKGSFSTLEIQRTEQGDSAMYLCASSPGRPYEQYFGPGTRLTVT.